These 29 T cell receptor beta chains were sequenced from one sample in a study of T cells in women clearing cervical HPV infection. Some clones are missing from TCRdb's copy, which holds only in-frame ones; the method was immunoSEQ multiplex PCR. The listing contains over 25,000 clones. Sample: blood buffy coat. These receptors came from a woman between 18 and 69 years old with a cervical HPV16 infection that either progressed to CIN3+ or cleared (not recorded which).

Note on this clone: The read terminates 3 residues ahead of where the CDR3 ends, so the germline J gene completes it. V and J are TRBV5-1 and TRBJ2-2, with TRBD2 identical over 8 bases. The CDR3 runs to 18 residues. V gave up 4 bases and J gave up 6 bases; unmatched junction bases: 17. Germline CDR1 reads SGHRS; CDR2 reads YFSETQ. The CDR3 protein is CASSDLGLAGHSPGELFF. CDR3 DNA (partial): TGCGCCAGCAGCGACCTCGGGCTAGCGGGCCACTCGCCCGGGGAG.

With respect to this clone: Read sequence stops 3 residues before the CDR3 end, and the germline J gene provides the missing end. The chain couples TRBV7-9 to TRBJ1-1, with D hard to call. This CDR3 has 13 residues. Germline V gene data show CDR1 as SEHNR and CDR2 as FQNEAQ (reference sequence). V lost 1 base and J 1 base, leaving 4 bases between the germline ends. The CDR3 bases that were read are TGTGCCAGCAGCTTAGGTCGGAACACTGAA. This gives the protein CASSLGRNTE. The CDR3 in full is CASSLGRNTEAFF.

Details on this clone: The missing CDR3 end, 3 residues past where the read stops, is filled in from the germline J gene. The chain is built from TRBV18 and TRBJ2-7, with a tentative D call TRBD1 (5 bases). The CDR3 length is 15 residues. V lost 3 bases to trimming and J lost 5 bases, with 17 bases between them. From germline, CDR1 is KGHSH and CDR2 LQKENI. The CDR3 sequence is CASSPPSAGSDEQYF. Incomplete CDR3 DNA: TGTGCCAGCTCACCCCCATCGGCAGGGTCCGACGAG.

Notes on this clone: The read terminates 3 residues ahead of where the CDR3 ends, so the germline J gene completes it. This rearrangement joins TRBV19 to TRBJ2-3; 10 nucleotides match TRBD2. The CDR3 is 17 residues long. Germline CDR1 and CDR2: LNHDA and SQIVND (reference sequence). V lost 7 bases to trimming and J lost 3 bases; unmatched junction nucleotides: 13. The DNA read from the CDR3 is TGTGCCAGTACCAACGCGCTAGCGGGAGTTGGTACAGATACG. Protein product: CASTNALAGVGTDT. The full CDR3 protein is CASTNALAGVGTDTQYF.

The CDR3 bases that were read are TGTGCCAGCAGCGACACCGGGACTAGCGGGAGGGGCTCCTACAATGAG. Its protein is CASSDTGTSGRGSYNE. In full, the CDR3 is CASSDTGTSGRGSYNEQFF. V gene TRBV2 combines with J gene TRBJ2-1, with TRBD2 identical over 16 bases. The missing CDR3 end, 3 residues past where the read stops, is filled in from the germline J gene. The CDR3 is 19 amino acids. Germline lookup yields CDR1 SNHLY and CDR2 FYNNEI. J gave up 0 bases and V 6 bases, and 8 bases lay outside the gene matches.

Remarks on this clone: At one of its ends the junction is not consistent with the germline gene, which may arise from a read error. Read data end 3 residues before the CDR3 end; the end is taken from the germline J gene. The rearrangement joins TRBV18 to TRBJ1-1; a possible D gene is TRBD1 (5 bases). In germline, CDR1 is KGHSH, CDR2 LQKENI. This CDR3 has 16 amino acids. CDR3 residues: CASSPRTGGVNTEAFF. The DNA read from the CDR3 is TGTGCCAGCTCCCCACGGACGGGAGGGGTTAACACTGAA.

Concerning this clone itself: The missing CDR3 end, 3 residues past where the read stops, is filled in from the germline J gene. The chain carries TRBV14 and TRBJ1-1, with TRBD1 matching 9 bases. This CDR3 is 14 amino acids long. Germline loops: CDR1 SGHDN, CDR2 FVKESK. CDR3 sequence: CASSQDLGTGRAFF. The sequenced CDR3 bases are TGTGCCAGCAGCCAAGATTTAGGGACAGGGAGA.

Remarks on this clone: Read coverage stops 3 residues before the CDR3 terminus; the germline J gene supplies the remainder. The chain carries TRBV3-1 (or the pseudogene TRBV3-2) and TRBJ1-2; 12 bases line up with TRBD1. Germline loops: CDR1 LGHDT, CDR2 YNNKEL (reference sequence). Germline trimming cut 3 bases from V and 5 bases from J; bases unmatched to any gene: 4. This CDR3 has 15 amino acids. The CDR3: CASSQWDRGPYGYTF. The covered CDR3 bases are TGTGCCAGCAGCCAGTGGGACAGGGGGCCTTATGGC.

Worth noting for this clone: The read ends 3 residues before the CDR3 terminus; that terminus is restored from the germline J gene. V usage is TRBV30 and J usage is TRBJ1-1; possibly TRBD1 for D (6 bases). The CDR3 sequence is 13 residues long. Deletions cut 0 bases from V and 7 bases from J, with 12 bases between. Germline V gene lookup returns CDR1 GTSNPN and CDR2 SVGIG (reference sequence). The covered CDR3 bases are TGTGCCTGGAGTGTTAGGGGGGGGATTGAA. This gives the protein CAWSVRGGIE. The CDR3 in full is CAWSVRGGIEAFF.

Points on this clone: The read terminates 3 residues ahead of where the CDR3 ends, so the germline J gene completes it. The rearrangement links TRBV5-1 to TRBJ2-5; 8 bases match TRBD2. The J segment lost 5 bases and the V segment lost 3 bases, leaving 9 bases of the junction unmatched. Germline V CDR1 and CDR2: SGHRS, YFSETQ. CDR3 length: 15 residues. CDR3 bases read: TGCGCCAGCAGCTCCGGGTCCCCGGGGGGGGAGACC. It specifies CASSSGSPGGET. The CDR3 in full is CASSSGSPGGETQYF.

A note on this clone: The missing CDR3 end, 3 residues past where the read stops, is filled in from the germline J gene. This chain joins TRBV2 and TRBJ2-7; 10 positions agree with TRBD2. The trim removed 6 bases at V and 6 bases at J, leaving 5 bases unmatched. The CDR3 is 13 residues long. The germline CDR1 and CDR2 sequences are SNHLY and FYNNEI. Incomplete CDR3 DNA: TGTGCCAGCAGAACTAGCGGGATTTTCGAG. This gives the protein CASRTSGIFE. The full-length CDR3 reads as CASRTSGIFEQYF.

Regarding this clone: The CDR3 is cut off 3 residues early in the read; its end comes from the germline J gene. The J gene is TRBJ2-5, the V gene TRBV30; 14 bases agree with TRBD2. The V segment lost 4 bases and the J segment 6 bases; nucleotides outside the gene matches: 10. From germline, CDR1 is GTSNPN and CDR2 SVGIG (reference sequence). The CDR3 is made up of 16 amino acids. CDR3 sequence: CAWNPGLAGGLQTQYF. The sequenced part of the CDR3 DNA is TGTGCCTGGAACCCCGGACTAGCGGGAGGTCTACAGACC. The variable domain in full, completed from reference TRBV30 and TRBJ2-5, reads SQTIHQWPATLVQPVGSPLSLECTVEGTSNPNLYWYRQAAGRGLQLLFYSVGIGQISSEVPQNLSASRPQDRQFILSSKKLLLSDSGFYLCAWNPGLAGGLQTQYFGPGTRLLVL.

CDR3 sequence: CASSPPEGRVTYDYTF. The DNA read from the CDR3 is TGTGCCAGCTCACCACCGGAGGGGAGAGTAACCTACGAC. This chain joins TRBV18 and TRBJ1-2; TRBD1 might be the D (5 bases). Read sequence stops 3 residues before the CDR3 end, and the germline J gene provides the missing end. Germline V CDR1 and CDR2: KGHSH, LQKENI. The CDR3 consists of 16 residues.

Regarding this clone: Sequencing ends 3 residues short of the CDR3 end; the germline J gene provides the rest. The V and J genes are TRBV7-2 and TRBJ2-7; the match to TRBD1 covers 10 bases. Germline CDR1 and CDR2: SGHTA and FQGNSA. This CDR3 region has 15 residues. Trimming took 5 bases from V and 0 from J; bases not matched to a gene: 4. CDR3 loop: CASSPRTGGSYEQYF. The sequenced CDR3 bases are TGTGCCAGCAGCCCAAGGACAGGGGGCTCCTACGAG.

A note on this clone: The sequence runs out 3 residues before the end of the CDR3; the remainder is reconstructed from the germline J gene. The chain uses TRBV30 and TRBJ1-2, with no clear D. The CDR3 is 13 residues long. Per germline, CDR1 GTSNPN and CDR2 SVGIG (reference sequence). V lost 5 bases and J lost 1, with 11 bases in between. The covered CDR3 bases are TGTGCCTGGGCCCTCGAGGGTAACTATGGC. This sequence encodes CAWALEGNYG. The entire CDR3 reads CAWALEGNYGYTF.

The CDR3 reads CASSDGLATDTQYF. The CDR3 bases that were read are TGTGCCAGCAGTGACGGGTTAGCCACAGATACG. This rearrangement joins TRBV6-4 to TRBJ2-3; the D is unclear. The CDR3 extends 3 residues past the end of the read, so its final part is completed from the germline J gene. Per germline, CDR1 MRHNA and CDR2 SNTAGT. Trimming left V 2 bases short and J 2 bases short, with 8 bases between. The CDR3 sequence is 14 residues long.

On this clone itself: The CDR3 end is not reached by the read, which stops 3 residues before it; the germline J gene fills it in. Additional DNA sequences in this sample encode the identical CDR3. The chain joins TRBV30 to TRBJ1-5; possible D gene TRBD1, 6 bases. Germline loops: CDR1 GTSNPN, CDR2 SVGIG (reference sequence). The CDR3 spans 14 residues. V lost 0 bases and J 4 bases, leaving 10 bases between the germline ends. The sequenced CDR3 bases are TGTGCCTGGAGTGTAGGAGGGGGAAATCAGCCC. Translating it yields CAWSVGGGNQP. The complete CDR3 reads CAWSVGGGNQPQHF.

As regards this clone: Coverage ceases 3 residues before the CDR3 finishes, and the germline J gene fills in the end. The rearrangement joins TRBV19 to TRBJ1-2; the match to TRBD1 covers 7 bases. The CDR3 is made up of 15 amino acids. Germline V gene lookup returns CDR1 LNHDA and CDR2 SQIVND (reference sequence). The CDR3 bases that were read are TGTGCCAGTAAGCCTGGGACAGCCACAGTCGCCGGG. Residues: CASKPGTATVAG. In full, the CDR3 is CASKPGTATVAGYTF.

A note on this clone: The CDR3 extends 3 residues past the end of the read, so its final part is completed from the germline J gene. This chain connects TRBV19 to TRBJ2-2; unclear D gene. V dropped 8 bases and J dropped 2 bases, with 6 bases sitting between them. The CDR3 is made up of 12 amino acids. Germline CDR1 and CDR2: LNHDA and SQIVND (reference sequence). Partial CDR3 DNA: TGTGCCAGTCGAGGCAACACCGGGGAG. Encoded protein: CASRGNTGE. The CDR3 in its entirety is CASRGNTGELFF. Drawing the rest from reference TRBV19 and TRBJ2-2, the complete variable domain is DGGITQSPKYLFRKEGQNVTLSCEQNLNHDAMYWYRQDPGQGLRLIYYSQIVNDFQKGDIAEGYSVSREKKESFPLTVTSAQKNPTAFYLCASRGNTGELFFGEGSRLTVL.

On this clone: The sequenced fragment ends 3 residues before the CDR3 boundary, so the rest is inferred from the germline J gene. The chain joins TRBV11-2 to TRBJ2-7; D perhaps matches TRBD1 (5 bases). The CDR3 contains 14 residues. Germline assignment: CDR1 SGHAT and CDR2 FQNNGV. The V end lost 1 base, the J end lost 0 bases, and 7 bases lay between the germline ends. CDR3 residues: CASSLADNSYEQYF. The DNA read from the CDR3 is TGTGCCAGCAGCTTAGCGGACAACTCCTACGAG.

A note on this clone: The read halts 3 residues ahead of the CDR3 end, with the missing end drawn from the germline J gene. The V gene is TRBV5-1, the J gene TRBJ2-7; the match to TRBD2 covers 14 bases. V dropped 4 bases and J dropped 4; count of bases not matched to a gene: 7. CDR3 length: 16 amino acids. CDR1 and CDR2 from the germline V gene are SGHRS and YFSETQ. The CDR3 sequence: CASSQPGTSGSYEQYF. CDR3 DNA, as far as it was read: TGCGCCAGCAGCCAACCCGGGACTAGCGGGAGTTACGAG.

Notes on this clone: The observed sequence ends 3 residues before the CDR3 terminus, with the missing tail filled in from the germline J gene. The rearrangement joins TRBV19 to TRBJ1-5, with D unresolved. The V end was cut by 5 bases, the J end by 6 bases, with 17 bases between. Germline CDR1 reads LNHDA; CDR2 reads SQIVND (reference sequence). This CDR3 is built from 15 residues. The CDR3: CASSLGTASRQPQHF. The sequenced CDR3 bases are TGTGCCAGTAGTCTCGGCACAGCTTCTCGTCAGCCC.

Concerning this clone: The read halts 3 residues ahead of the CDR3 end, with the missing end drawn from the germline J gene. This chain connects TRBV7-3 to TRBJ2-2, with 7 bases lining up with TRBD1. Germline CDR1 and CDR2: SGHTA and FQGTGA. The CDR3 totals 14 residues. Partial CDR3 DNA: TGTGCCAGCAGCCCCGGGACAGCAAATTCACCG. Its translation: CASSPGTANSP. The entire CDR3 reads CASSPGTANSPLFF.

On this clone: The read ends 3 residues early relative to the CDR3; the germline J gene fills the gap. The chain employs TRBV2 and TRBJ2-3; D possibly corresponds to TRBD1 (5 bases). This CDR3 is built from 14 residues. Germline CDR1 reads SNHLY; CDR2 reads FYNNEI. The covered CDR3 bases are TGTGCCAGCAGTGAAGGACAGTGGAATCAGCCG. Translation gives CASSEGQWNQP. In full, the CDR3 reads CASSEGQWNQPQYF. Filled out from reference TRBV2 and TRBJ2-3, the complete variable domain reads EPEVTQTPSHQVTQMGQEVILRCVPISNHLYFYWYRQILGQKVEFLVSFYNNEISEKSEIFDDQFSVERPDGSNFTLKIRSTKLEDSAMYFCASSEGQWNQPQYFGPGTRLTVL.

On this clone itself: The read finishes 3 residues shy of the CDR3 end, and the germline J gene is used to complete it. The chain has TRBV29-1 and TRBJ2-5, with 8 positions matching TRBD1. This CDR3 has 13 amino acids. CDR1 SQVTM and CDR2 ANQGSEA come from the germline V gene. V shed 5 bases and J 6 bases; nucleotides not matched to a gene: 8. The CDR3 bases that were read are TGCAGCGTTCTCGGACAGGGAAGGCAGACC. It is translated as CSVLGQGRQT. The whole CDR3 sequence is CSVLGQGRQTQYF. The full variable domain, with the rest looked up from reference TRBV29-1 and TRBJ2-5, is SAVISQKPSRDICQRGTSLTIQCQVDSQVTMMFWYRQQPGQSLTLIATANQGSEATYESGFVIDKFPISRPNLTFSTLTVSNMSPEDSSIYLCSVLGQGRQTQYFGPGTRLLVL.

A remark on this clone: The read finishes 3 residues shy of the CDR3 end, and the germline J gene is used to complete it. The V and J genes are TRBV5-1 and TRBJ2-1; maybe TRBD1 (6 bases). From germline, CDR1 is SGHRS and CDR2 YFSETQ. Trimming removed 0 bases at V and 4 bases at J, with 14 bases between. This CDR3 contains 16 residues. The CDR3 loop is CASSLDGGLIYNEQFF. The CDR3 bases that were read are TGCGCCAGCAGCTTGGATGGGGGCCTGATTTACAATGAG.

In regard to this clone: The read gets to within 3 residues of the CDR3 end, and the germline J gene fills in the rest. In the same sample, other DNA sequences code for this CDR3. The chain recombines TRBV5-1 with TRBJ2-7; TRBD2 agrees at 13 bases. This CDR3 contains 15 residues. Germline V gives CDR1 SGHRS, CDR2 YFSETQ. V dropped 4 bases and J dropped 0; count of bases not matched to a gene: 1. The part of the CDR3 DNA that was read is TGCGCCAGCAGCCGGACTAGCGGGAGCTCCTACGAG. Its protein is CASSRTSGSSYE. The full CDR3 protein reads CASSRTSGSSYEQYF.

About this clone itself: Sequencing ends 3 residues short of the CDR3 end; the germline J gene provides the rest. The V and J genes are TRBV7-2 and TRBJ1-2; D is uncertain. Looked up from germline, CDR1 is SGHTA and CDR2 is FQGNSA. This CDR3 comprises 14 residues. CDR3: CASSLDAGSYDYTF. The CDR3 bases that were read are TGTGCCAGCAGCTTAGATGCGGGATCCTACGAC.

Comment on this clone: The DNA ends 3 residues before the CDR3 does, and the rest of the CDR3 is filled in from the germline J gene. The gene calls are TRBV2 and TRBJ2-7; 11 bases align to TRBD2. The CDR3 length is 14 residues. Germline V gene lookup returns CDR1 SNHLY and CDR2 FYNNEI. Losses at the gene ends were 7 bases for V and 4 bases for J; bases not matched to a gene: 6. CDR3 protein: CASKLLAGAYEQYF. The DNA read from the CDR3 is TGTGCCAGCAAACTACTAGCGGGGGCGTACGAG.